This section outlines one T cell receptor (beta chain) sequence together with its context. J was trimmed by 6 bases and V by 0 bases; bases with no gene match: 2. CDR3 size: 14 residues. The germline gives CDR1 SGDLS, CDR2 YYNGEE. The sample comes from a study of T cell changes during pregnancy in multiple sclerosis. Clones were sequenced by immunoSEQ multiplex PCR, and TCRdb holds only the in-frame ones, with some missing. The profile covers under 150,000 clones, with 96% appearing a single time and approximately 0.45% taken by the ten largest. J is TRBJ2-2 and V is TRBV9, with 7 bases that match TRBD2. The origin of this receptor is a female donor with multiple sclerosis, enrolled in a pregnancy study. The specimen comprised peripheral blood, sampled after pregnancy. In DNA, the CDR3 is TGTGCCAGCAGCGTAGCGGCGGGAGCCGGGGAGCTGTTTTTT. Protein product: CASSVAAGAGELFF.